This T cell receptor beta chain originates from a study of blood T cells in healthy people across ages. Findings and caveats of the study: Naive CD4+ cells and diversity were both higher in long-lived donors than in aged donors. Naive T cell percentage strongly correlated with TCR beta diversity.

Germline V CDR1 and CDR2: MDHEN, SYDVKM. The CDR3 covers 12 residues. V shed 4 bases and J shed 7 bases, with 11 bases lying between them. The study drew donors from healthy Caucasian individuals in Russia aged roughly 6 to 100. A second about 6 to 12 cycle PCR used barcoded and J-beta primers. In TCRdb, the 5' RACE reads were re-called with MiXCR into one record per CDR3 protein. The table lists about 670,000 distinct CDR3 sequences, around two fifths of them singletons. With regard to this clonotype: Antigen: not known.

Input material: blood. The chain has TRBV28 and TRBJ2-7; the D is unclear. This TCR came from a man at least 80 years old in good health. Here the CDR3 DNA reads TGTGCCAGCAGTTCCTCTAGGTCGGAGCAGTACTTC. Translation gives CASSSSRSEQYF.